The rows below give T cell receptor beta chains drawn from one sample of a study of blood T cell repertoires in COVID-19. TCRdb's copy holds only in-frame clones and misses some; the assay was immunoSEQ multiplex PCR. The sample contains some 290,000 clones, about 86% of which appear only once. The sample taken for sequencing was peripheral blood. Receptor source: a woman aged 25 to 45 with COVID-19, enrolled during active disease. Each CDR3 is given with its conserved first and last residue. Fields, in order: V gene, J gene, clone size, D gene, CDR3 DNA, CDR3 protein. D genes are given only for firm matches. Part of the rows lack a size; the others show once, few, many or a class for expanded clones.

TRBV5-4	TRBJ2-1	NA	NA	TGTGCCAGCAGGGGTACTAGGGGGGGTTACAATGAGCAGTTCTTC	CASRGTRGGYNEQFF
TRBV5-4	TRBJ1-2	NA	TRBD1	TGTGCCAGCAGCTCCGGACAGGGTTATGGCTACACCTTC	CASSSGQGYGYTF
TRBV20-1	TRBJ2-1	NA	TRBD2	TGCAGTGCTAGTGGACTAGCGGGGGTCGGTGAGCAGTTCTTC	CSASGLAGVGEQFF
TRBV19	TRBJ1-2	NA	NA	TGTGCCAGTAGTCTTTCGGACAGCTATGGCTACACCTTC	CASSLSDSYGYTF
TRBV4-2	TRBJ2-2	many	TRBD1	TGTGCCAGCAGCCTCCGGGACAGGGGTGGTGAGACCGGGGAGCTGTTTTTT	CASSLRDRGGETGELFF
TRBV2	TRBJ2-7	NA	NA	TGTGCCAGCAGTGAGGGCCGACCCATGAAATTGAACTTC	CASSEGRPMKLNF
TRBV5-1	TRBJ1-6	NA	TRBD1	TGCGCCAGCAGCCCCAGACAGGGTCAGAATTCACCCCTCCACTTT	CASSPRQGQNSPLHF
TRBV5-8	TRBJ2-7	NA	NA	TGTGCCAGCAGAATCCCCTCCGACGAGCAGTACTTC	CASRIPSDEQYF
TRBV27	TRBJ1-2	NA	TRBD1	TGTGCCAGCAGTTGGACAGGCACTAACTATGGCTACACCTTC	CASSWTGTNYGYTF
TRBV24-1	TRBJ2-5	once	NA	TGTGCCACGGGGGCAGGCCAGACCCAGTACTTC	CATGAGQTQYF
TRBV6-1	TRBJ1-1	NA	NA	TGTGCCAGCAGTGAACCCCTCTTCGGGGCTGAAGCTTTCTTT	CASSEPLFGAEAFF
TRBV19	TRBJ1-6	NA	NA	TGTGCCAGTAGTATCGGGGGTAAATCACCCCTCCACTTT	CASSIGGKSPLHF
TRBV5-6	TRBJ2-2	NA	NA	TGTGCCAGCAGCTTGCTAAGGGGAAAGGCCGGGGAGCTGTTTTTT	CASSLLRGKAGELFF
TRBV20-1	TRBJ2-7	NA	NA	TGCAGTGCTAGTGCAGGAGGGTCCGAGCAGTACTTC	CSASAGGSEQYF
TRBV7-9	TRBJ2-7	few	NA	TGTGCCAGCAGGGAGGGCTACGAGCAGTACTTC	CASREGYEQYF
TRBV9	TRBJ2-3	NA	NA	TGTGCCAGCAGCGTAGCGAGCTACTTCACAGATACGCAGTATTTT	CASSVASYFTDTQYF
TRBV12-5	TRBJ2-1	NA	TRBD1	TGTGCTAGTAAGGGGGCTTCGTCCGGGACAGATTACAATGAGCAGTTCTTC	CASKGASSGTDYNEQFF
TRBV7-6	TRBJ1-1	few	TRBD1	TGTGCCAGCAGCCATCCGGGACAGGGGCGCGGAGCTTTCTTT	CASSHPGQGRGAFF
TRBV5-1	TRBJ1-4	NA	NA	TGCGCCAGCAGCAAGCGGACGCCCCAACGGGAAAAACTGTTTTTT	CASSKRTPQREKLFF
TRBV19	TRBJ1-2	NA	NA	TGTGCCAGTAGTATTCTACCCCAGGGTCACTATGGCTACACCTTC	CASSILPQGHYGYTF
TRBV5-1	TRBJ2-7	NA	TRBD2	TGCGCCAGCAGCTTTGAAGCGGGGGAGCAGTACTTC	CASSFEAGEQYF
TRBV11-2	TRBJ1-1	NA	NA	TGTGCCAGCAGCCATAATGCCGGGTCGTCCACTGAAGCTTTCTTT	CASSHNAGSSTEAFF
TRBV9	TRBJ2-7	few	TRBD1	TGTGCCAGCAGCGGACAGGGGGCCTACGAGCAGTACTTC	CASSGQGAYEQYF
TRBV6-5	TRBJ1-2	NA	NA	TGTGCCAGCAGTTACTCGGTCCAGGGATATGGCTACACCTTC	CASSYSVQGYGYTF
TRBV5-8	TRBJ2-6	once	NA	TGTGCCAGCAGCCCCCCTTCTGGGGCCAACGTCCTGACTTTC	CASSPPSGANVLTF
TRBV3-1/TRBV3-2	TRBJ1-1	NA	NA	TGTGCCAGCAGCGCCCGGGCGGGGGCTACTGAAGCTTTCTTT	CASSARAGATEAFF
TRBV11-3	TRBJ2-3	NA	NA	TGTGCCAGCGGAAAGCGTGATACGCAGTATTTT	CASGKRDTQYF
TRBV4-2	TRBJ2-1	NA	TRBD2	TGTGCCAGCAGCCAGGGGGGGACCTACAATGAGCAGTTCTTC	CASSQGGTYNEQFF
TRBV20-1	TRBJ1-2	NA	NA	TGCAGTGCTAGTAACGAGGCGGGCTACACCTTC	CSASNEAGYTF
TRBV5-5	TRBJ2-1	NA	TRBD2	TGTGCCAGCAGCTATCCTGGGAGGGATGAGCAGTTCTTC	CASSYPGRDEQFF
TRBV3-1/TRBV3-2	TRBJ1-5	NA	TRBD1	TGTGCCAGCAGCGCTGGACAGGTCCCACAGCCCCAGCATTTT	CASSAGQVPQPQHF
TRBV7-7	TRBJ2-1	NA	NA	TGTGCCAGCAGCTTATATTCTAGCCCTATCGATGAGCAGTTCTTC	CASSLYSSPIDEQFF